This record looks at one TCR beta chain sequence and its context. Which antigen it targets is not known. Within one base of it there is no much larger clone, and no base qualities were kept. This record belongs to a study of radiotherapy plus CTLA-4 blockade in lung cancer (dated by TCRdb to the late 2010s). Background on the whole study: Among enrolled patients, about 17% had an objective response and 30% to 35% reached disease control.

The germline V gene provides CDR1 SGDLS and CDR2 YYNGEE. CDR3 length: 14 amino acids, cysteine to phenylalanine. The sequence is cut down to CDR3 DNA, 42 bases in frame from base 1. V lost 0 bases and J lost 0 bases; the stretch between them is 7 bases long. Focal radiation therapy combined with CTLA-4 blockade (ipilimumab) was tested in patients with chemo-refractory metastatic non-small-cell lung cancer. Library method: the immunoSEQ multiplex PCR assay. This immuneACCESS table, as held by TCRdb, lists in-frame sequences with V and J called but not all clones. Of the missing ones, under half trace to an unresolved V gene in checked studies; the others have no known cause. Present in this sample are 80,000 or so clones, around 78% of which were seen just once. The top ten clonotypes cover roughly 23% of the sample. Study-wide conclusions, independent of this receptor: After treatment with radiotherapy and ipilimumab, TCR clones that came from tumors expanded in the peripheral blood. Increased serum interferon-beta after radiation, together with early dynamic changes in blood T cell clones, were reported to be the strongest predictors of response.

The TCR sequence derives from a human donor with non-small cell lung cancer whose response to radiotherapy plus ipilimumab could not be evaluated. Some clones in this sample may be carry-over from other donors' samples. This material consisted of peripheral blood, taken from a patient treated with radiotherapy plus ipilimumab. This sequence uses TRBV9 and TRBJ2-7, with the D gene call left open. This receptor has the CDR3 CASSVDFLSYEQYF. The sequence in DNA is TGTGCCAGCAGCGTAGACTTCCTCTCCTACGAGCAGTACTTC.